Listed here is a single TCR beta chain. This specimen comes from a study of blood T cell repertoires in COVID-19. Turning to the study itself: Italy, Spain and the United States were the sources of the convalescent and acute COVID-19 samples. PBMCs, B-cell-depleted T cells, or T cells were the source of the cDNA or gDNA that made up the material.

Authors' processing steps: Amplification with reference gene primers provided the estimates of nucleated cell counts. Sequenced by immunoSEQ multiplex PCR; TCRdb stores in-frame clones only, minus some. V, J and clone size are those of that table, while D and trimming were read from the DNA. The sample gives about 150,000 clones, 84% of which show up once; approximately 45% is in the top ten. The germline V and J ends were trimmed by 5 bases and 1 base, with 8 bases remaining between them. The CDR3 length is 13 residues. Per germline, CDR1 SEHNR and CDR2 FQNEAQ (reference sequence). The sample consisted of peripheral blood. This clonotype was sampled from a human donor in a cohort sampled during active COVID-19. The genes are TRBV7-9 and TRBJ1-1; TRBD1 might be the D (6 bases). The CDR3 region has the DNA TGTGCCAGCAGCATGACAGGGAACACTGAAGCTTTCTTT. Its protein product is CASSMTGNTEAFF.